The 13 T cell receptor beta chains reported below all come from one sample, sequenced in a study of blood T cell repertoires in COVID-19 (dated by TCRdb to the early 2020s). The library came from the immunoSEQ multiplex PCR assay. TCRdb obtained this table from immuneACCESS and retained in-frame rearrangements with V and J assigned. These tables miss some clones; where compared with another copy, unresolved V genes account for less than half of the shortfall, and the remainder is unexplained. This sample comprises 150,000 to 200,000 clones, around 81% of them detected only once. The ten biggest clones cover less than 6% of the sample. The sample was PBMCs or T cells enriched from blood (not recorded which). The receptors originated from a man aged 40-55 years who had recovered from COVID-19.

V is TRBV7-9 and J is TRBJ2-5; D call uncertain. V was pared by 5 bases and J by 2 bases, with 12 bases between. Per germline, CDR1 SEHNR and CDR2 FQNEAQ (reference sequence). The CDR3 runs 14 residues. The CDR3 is CASSPLETQETQYF. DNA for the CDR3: TGTGCCAGCAGCCCCCTGGAGACGCAAGAGACCCAGTACTTC.

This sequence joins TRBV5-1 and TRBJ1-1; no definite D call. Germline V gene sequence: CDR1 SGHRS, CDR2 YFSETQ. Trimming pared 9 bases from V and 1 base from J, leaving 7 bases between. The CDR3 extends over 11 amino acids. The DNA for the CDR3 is TGCGCCACCCACACGAACACTGAAGCTTTCTTT. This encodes CATHTNTEAFF.

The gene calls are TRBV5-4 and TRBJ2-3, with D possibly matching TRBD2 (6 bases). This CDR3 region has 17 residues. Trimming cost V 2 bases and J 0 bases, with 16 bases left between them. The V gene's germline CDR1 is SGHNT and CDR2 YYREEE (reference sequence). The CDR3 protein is CASSFAGLPSSTDTQYF. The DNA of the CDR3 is TGTGCCAGCAGCTTCGCGGGGCTCCCGTCTAGCACAGATACGCAGTATTTT. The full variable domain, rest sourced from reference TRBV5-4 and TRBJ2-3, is ETGVTQSPTHLIKTRGQQVTLRCSSQSGHNTVSWYQQALGQGPQFIFQYYREEENGRGNFPPRFSGLQFPNYSSELNVNALELDDSALYLCASSFAGLPSSTDTQYFGPGTRLTVL.

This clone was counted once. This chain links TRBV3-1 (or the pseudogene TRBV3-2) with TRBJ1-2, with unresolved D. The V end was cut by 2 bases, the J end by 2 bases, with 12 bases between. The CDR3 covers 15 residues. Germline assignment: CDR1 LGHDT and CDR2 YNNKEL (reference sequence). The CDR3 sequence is CASSQPGGPNYGYTF. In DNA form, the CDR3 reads TGTGCCAGCAGCCAACCAGGAGGGCCCAACTATGGCTACACCTTC.

CDR3 region: CASTAYRADTQYF. CDR3 sequence (DNA): TGTGCCAGTACGGCCTACCGGGCAGATACGCAGTATTTT. The J gene is TRBJ2-3, the V gene TRBV19; D is uncertain. Trimming took off 7 bases at V and 4 bases at J, with 12 bases between the two ends. Germline V gene data show CDR1 as LNHDA and CDR2 as SQIVND (reference sequence). The CDR3 spans 13 residues.

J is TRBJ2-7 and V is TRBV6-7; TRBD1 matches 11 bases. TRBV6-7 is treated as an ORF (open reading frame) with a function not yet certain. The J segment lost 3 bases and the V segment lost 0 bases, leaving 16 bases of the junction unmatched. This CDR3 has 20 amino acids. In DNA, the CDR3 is TGTGCCAGCAGTTACTCCCCTCTATGGACAGGGGGCCTTATTCACTACGAGCAGTACGTC. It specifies CASSYSPLWTGGLIHYEQYV.

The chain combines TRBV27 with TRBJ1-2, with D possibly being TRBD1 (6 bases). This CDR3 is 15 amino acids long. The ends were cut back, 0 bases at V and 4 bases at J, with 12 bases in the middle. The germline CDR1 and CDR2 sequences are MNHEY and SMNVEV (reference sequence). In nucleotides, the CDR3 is TGTGCCAGCAGTTTATCCAGGGGTTGGGTCTATGGCTACACCTTC. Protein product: CASSLSRGWVYGYTF.

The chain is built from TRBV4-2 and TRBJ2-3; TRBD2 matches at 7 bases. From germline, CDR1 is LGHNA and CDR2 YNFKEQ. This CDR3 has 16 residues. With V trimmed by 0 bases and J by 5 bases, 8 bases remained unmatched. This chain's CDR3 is CASSQDMAGERDTQYF. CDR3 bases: TGTGCCAGCAGCCAAGATATGGCGGGGGAGAGAGATACGCAGTATTTT.

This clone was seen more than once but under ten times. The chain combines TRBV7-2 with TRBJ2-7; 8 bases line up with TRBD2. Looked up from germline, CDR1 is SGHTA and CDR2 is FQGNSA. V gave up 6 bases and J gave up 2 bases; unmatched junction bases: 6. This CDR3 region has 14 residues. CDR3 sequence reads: CASSSGTRPYEQYF. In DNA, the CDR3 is TGTGCCAGCAGTTCCGGGACTAGACCCTACGAGCAGTACTTC.

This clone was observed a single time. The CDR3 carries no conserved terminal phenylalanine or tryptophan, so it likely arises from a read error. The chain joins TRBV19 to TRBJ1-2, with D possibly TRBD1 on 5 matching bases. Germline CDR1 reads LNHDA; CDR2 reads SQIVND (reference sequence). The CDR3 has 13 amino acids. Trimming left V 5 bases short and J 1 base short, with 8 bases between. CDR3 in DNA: TGTGCCAGTAGTGCGACAGTTAACTATGGCTACACCCTC. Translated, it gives CASSATVNYGYTL.

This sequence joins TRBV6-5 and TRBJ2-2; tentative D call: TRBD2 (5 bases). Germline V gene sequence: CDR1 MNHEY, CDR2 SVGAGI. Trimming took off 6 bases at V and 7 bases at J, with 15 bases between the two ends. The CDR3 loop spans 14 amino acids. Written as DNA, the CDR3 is TGTGCCAGCAGGCCTGACTCCGGAGGCGGGGAGCTGTTTTTT. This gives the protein CASRPDSGGGELFF.

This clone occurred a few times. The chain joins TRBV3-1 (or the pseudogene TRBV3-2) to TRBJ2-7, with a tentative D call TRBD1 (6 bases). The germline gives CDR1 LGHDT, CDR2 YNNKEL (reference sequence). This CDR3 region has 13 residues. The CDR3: CACRGTSSYEQYF. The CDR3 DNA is TGTGCTTGCAGGGGCACGAGCTCCTACGAGCAGTACTTC.

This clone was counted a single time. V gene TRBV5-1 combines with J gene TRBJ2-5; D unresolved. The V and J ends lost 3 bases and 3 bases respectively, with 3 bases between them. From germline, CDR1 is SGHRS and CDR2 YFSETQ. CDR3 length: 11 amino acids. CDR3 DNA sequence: TGCGCCAGCAGCTCAAAAGAGACCCAGTACTTC. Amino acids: CASSSKETQYF.